The 18 T cell receptor beta chains presented below share a single source sample, sequenced in a study of blood T cell repertoires in COVID-19. This table comes from immunoSEQ multiplex PCR, and its TCRdb copy is limited to in-frame clones, with some not included. The table records 150,000 or so clones, around 74% of them present only once. The sample consisted of peripheral blood. The receptors come from a woman aged 80 or older with acute or convalescent COVID-19.

The chain carries TRBV7-2 and TRBJ1-1; TRBD1 agrees at 7 bases. Trimming cost V 5 bases and J 1 base; bases outside gene matches: 4. The CDR3 is 14 residues long. CDR1 is SGHTA and CDR2 is FQGNSA in the germline V gene. The CDR3 DNA follows: TGTGCCAGCAGCATTGGACAGGCGAACACTGAAGCTTTCTTT. This encodes CASSIGQANTEAFF.

J is TRBJ2-7 and V is TRBV4-1, with 9 bases identical to TRBD2. Germline V lookup: CDR1 MGHRA, CDR2 YSYEKL. Trimming took 0 bases from V and 3 from J; bases not matched to a gene: 3. The CDR3 runs 15 residues. This CDR3 reads CASSQETSGYYEQYF. Here the CDR3 DNA reads TGCGCCAGCAGCCAAGAAACTAGCGGGTACTACGAGCAGTACTTC.

This clone was counted once. The V and J genes are TRBV7-9 and TRBJ2-1, with D uncertain. The germline V and J ends were trimmed by 2 bases and 3 bases, with 5 bases remaining between them. This CDR3 region has 13 residues. Per germline, CDR1 SEHNR and CDR2 FQNEAQ (reference sequence). The CDR3, as DNA: TGTGCCAGCAGCTTAACAGTCTACAATGAGCAGTTCTTC. It is translated as CASSLTVYNEQFF. Complete variable domain (other parts from reference TRBV7-9 and TRBJ2-1): DTGVSQNPRHKITKRGQNVTFRCDPISEHNRLYWYRQTLGQGPEFLTYFQNEAQLEKSRLLSDRFSAERPKGSFSTLEIQRTEQGDSAMYLCASSLTVYNEQFFGPGTRLTVL.

The genes are TRBV19 and TRBJ1-1, with D maybe TRBD1 (6 bases). V was pared by 7 bases and J by 0 bases, with 18 bases between. CDR1 and CDR2 (germline): LNHDA, SQIVND (reference sequence). CDR3 size: 16 residues. The CDR3 protein is CASTSHPGVVNTEAFF. CDR3 nucleotides: TGTGCCAGTACCTCACACCCAGGGGTTGTGAACACTGAAGCTTTCTTT.

This clone was detected ten times or more. The chain recombines TRBV4-3 with TRBJ2-7; possible D gene TRBD1, 5 bases. In germline, CDR1 is LGHNA, CDR2 YSLEER. V shed 4 bases and J shed 3 bases, with 10 bases lying between them. The CDR3 totals 13 residues. The CDR3 is CASSRSTVYEQYF. In nucleotides, the CDR3 is TGCGCCAGCAGCCGTTCGACAGTCTACGAGCAGTACTTC.

The gene calls are TRBV3-1 (or the pseudogene TRBV3-2) and TRBJ2-1, with D perhaps TRBD1 (6 bases). Trimming took 1 base from V and 10 from J, leaving 11 bases between them. CDR1 and CDR2 (germline): LGHDT, YNNKEL (reference sequence). This CDR3 comprises 13 residues. The CDR3, as DNA: TGTGCCAGCAGCCAAGCGGACAGCGGAGAGCAGTTCTTC. Its protein is CASSQADSGEQFF.

This clone has only one observation. The CDR3 coding sequence is TGTGCCAGCAGCTGGGAGTGGCAGAGAGAGACCCAGTACTTC. Its translation is CASSWEWQRETQYF. The V gene is TRBV11-2, the J gene TRBJ2-5; possibly TRBD2 for D (5 bases). The CDR3 spans 14 residues. V was clipped by 4 bases and J by 4 bases, with 13 bases between them. The V gene's germline CDR1 is SGHAT and CDR2 FQNNGV.

This clone was seen a single time. This chain uses TRBV6-6 with TRBJ2-1; TRBD2 might be the D (6 bases). CDR1 is MNHNY and CDR2 is SVGAGI in the germline V gene (reference sequence). V lost 2 bases and J lost 0, with 11 bases in between. This CDR3 is 16 amino acids long. CDR3 sequence: CASSYRELSSYNEQFF. The CDR3 nucleotides read TGTGCCAGCAGTTACCGGGAGCTGAGCTCCTACAATGAGCAGTTCTTC.

The chain combines TRBV11-2 with TRBJ2-1, with 7 positions matching TRBD1. CDR3 length equals 18 residues. Trimming at V came to 4 bases and at J to 0 bases, leaving 12 bases not matched to a gene. The germline CDR1 and CDR2 sequences are SGHAT and FQNNGV. Here the CDR3 reads CASSSNLRQGSSYNEQFF. The CDR3 DNA is TGTGCCAGCAGCTCGAACCTCCGACAGGGTAGCTCCTACAATGAGCAGTTCTTC. The full variable domain, rest sourced from reference TRBV11-2 and TRBJ2-1, is EAGVAQSPRYKIIEKRQSVAFWCNPISGHATLYWYQQILGQGPKLLIQFQNNGVVDDSQLPKDRFSAERLKGVDSTLKIQPAKLEDSAVYLCASSSNLRQGSSYNEQFFGPGTRLTVL.

This clone was detected a few times. The chain couples TRBV28 to TRBJ2-1; D is perhaps TRBD1 (8 bases). The CDR3 extends over 16 amino acids. Between the trimmed V and J ends, which lost 3 bases and 7 bases, there was a span of 19 bases. Germline CDR1 and CDR2: MDHEN and SYDVKM. In DNA, the CDR3 is TGTGCCAGCAGTTTCCAACTCCTACAGGGGGGGAATGAGCAGTTCTTC. Encoded protein: CASSFQLLQGGNEQFF.

CDR3 sequence (DNA): TGTGCCAGCAGTTTAAGACAGGGCACGGGGCCCCAGCATTTT. Its protein product is CASSLRQGTGPQHF. The J gene is TRBJ1-5, the V gene TRBV27, with TRBD1 matching 7 bases. The CDR3 runs 14 residues. V was pared by 2 bases and J by 9 bases, with 7 bases of the junction left unmatched. The germline V gene has CDR1 MNHEY and CDR2 SMNVEV (reference sequence).

This chain connects TRBV11-2 to TRBJ1-2; D might be TRBD1 (5 bases). Trimming took off 3 bases at V and 3 bases at J, with 17 bases between the two ends. This CDR3 region has 16 residues. From germline, CDR1 is SGHAT and CDR2 FQNNGV. The CDR3 sequence is CASSLAGQGSYYGYTF. DNA of the CDR3: TGTGCCAGCAGCTTGGCGGGGCAGGGATCTTACTATGGCTACACCTTC.

This clone has only one observation. The chain employs TRBV5-6 and TRBJ2-2; the match to TRBD1 covers 11 bases. Germline-derived CDR1 and CDR2 are SGHDT and YYEEEE. V lost 2 bases and J lost 9; bases outside the gene matches: 3. This CDR3 region has 14 residues. CDR3 nucleotides: TGTGCCAGCAGCTTTAGGACAGGGGGCCGGGAGCTGTTTTTT. Translating gives CASSFRTGGRELFF.

The chain carries TRBV19 and TRBJ1-1; D uncertain. Germline V lookup: CDR1 LNHDA, CDR2 SQIVND (reference sequence). Trimming shortened V by 3 bases and J by 0 bases, and 17 bases separated the two germline ends. The CDR3 covers 17 residues. DNA of the CDR3: TGTGCCAGTAGTATTACTCTGCCGGTATTAATGAACACTGAAGCTTTCTTT. As protein: CASSITLPVLMNTEAFF. The whole variable domain, filled in from reference TRBV19 and TRBJ1-1, reads DGGITQSPKYLFRKEGQNVTLSCEQNLNHDAMYWYRQDPGQGLRLIYYSQIVNDFQKGDIAEGYSVSREKKESFPLTVTSAQKNPTAFYLCASSITLPVLMNTEAFFGQGTRLTVV.

The V gene is TRBV7-8, the J gene TRBJ1-5, with TRBD1 matching 7 bases. Germline-derived CDR1 and CDR2 are SGHVS and FQNEAQ. After removal of 5 bases from V and 14 bases from J, the junction contained 9 bases not matched to a gene. CDR3 length: 12 residues. CDR3 protein: CASSMRQGGEHF. The CDR3 DNA sequence: TGTGCCAGCAGCATGAGACAGGGAGGTGAGCATTTT.

V is TRBV29-1 and J is TRBJ2-7; 10 nucleotides match TRBD2. This CDR3 spans 14 amino acids. In germline, CDR1 is SQVTM, CDR2 ANQGSEA. With V trimmed by 6 bases and J by 2 bases, 7 bases remained unmatched. The CDR3 loop reads CSVRPLAGAYEQYF. The DNA of the CDR3 is TGCAGCGTCAGACCCCTAGCGGGAGCCTACGAGCAGTACTTC.

The chain joins TRBV11-2 to TRBJ1-1; a weak D match, TRBD1 (6 bases). Deletions cut 0 bases from V and 7 bases from J, with 12 bases between. The length of the CDR3 is 14 residues. The germline V gene encodes CDR1 SGHAT and CDR2 FQNNGV. This CDR3 is CASSLDTLQGEAFF. Here the CDR3 DNA reads TGTGCCAGCAGCTTAGATACTTTACAGGGTGAAGCTTTCTTT.

The chain has TRBV15 and TRBJ2-7, with D uncertain. This CDR3 is built from 14 residues. The V end was cut by 8 bases, the J end by 3 bases, with 17 bases between. The V gene's germline CDR1 is LNHNV and CDR2 YYDKDF (reference sequence). The CDR3: CATGSSGVIYEQYF. CDR3 DNA: TGTGCCACCGGTAGTAGTGGAGTAATCTACGAGCAGTACTTC.